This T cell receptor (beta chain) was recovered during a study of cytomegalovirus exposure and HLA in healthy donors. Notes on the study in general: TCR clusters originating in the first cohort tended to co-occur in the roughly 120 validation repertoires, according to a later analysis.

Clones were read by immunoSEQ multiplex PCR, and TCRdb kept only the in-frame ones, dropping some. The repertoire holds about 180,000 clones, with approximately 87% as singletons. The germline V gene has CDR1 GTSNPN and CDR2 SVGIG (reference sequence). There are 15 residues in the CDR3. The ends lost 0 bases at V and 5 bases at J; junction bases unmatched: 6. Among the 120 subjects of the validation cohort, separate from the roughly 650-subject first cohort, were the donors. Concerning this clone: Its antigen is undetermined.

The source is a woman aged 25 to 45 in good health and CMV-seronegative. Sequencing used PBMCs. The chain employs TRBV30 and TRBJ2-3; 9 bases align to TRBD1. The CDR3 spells CAWSVLTGGGDTQYF. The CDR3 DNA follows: TGTGCCTGGAGTGTCCTGACAGGGGGTGGAGATACGCAGTATTTT.